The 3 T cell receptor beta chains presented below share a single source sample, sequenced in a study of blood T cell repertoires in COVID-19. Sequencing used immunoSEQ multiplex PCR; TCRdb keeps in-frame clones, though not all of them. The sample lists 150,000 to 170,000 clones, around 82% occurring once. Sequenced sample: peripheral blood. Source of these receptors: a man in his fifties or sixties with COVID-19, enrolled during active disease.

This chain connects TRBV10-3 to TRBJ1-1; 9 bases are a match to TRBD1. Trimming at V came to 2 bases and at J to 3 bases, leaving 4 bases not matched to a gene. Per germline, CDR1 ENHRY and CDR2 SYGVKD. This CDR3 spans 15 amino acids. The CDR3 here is CAISEGQGQDTEAFF. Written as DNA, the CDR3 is TGTGCCATCAGTGAGGGACAGGGGCAGGACACTGAAGCTTTCTTT.

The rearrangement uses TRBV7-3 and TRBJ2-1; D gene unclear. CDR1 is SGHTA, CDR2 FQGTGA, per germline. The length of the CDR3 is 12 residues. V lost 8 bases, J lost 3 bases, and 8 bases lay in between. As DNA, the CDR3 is TGTGCCAGCTCTAACGACTACAATGAGCAGTTCTTC. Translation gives CASSNDYNEQFF. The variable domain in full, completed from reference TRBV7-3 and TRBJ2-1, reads GAGVSQTPSNKVTEKGKYVELRCDPISGHTALYWYRQSLGQGPEFLIYFQGTGAADDSGLPNDRFFAVRPEGSVSTLKIQRTERGDSAVYLCASSNDYNEQFFGPGTRLTVL.

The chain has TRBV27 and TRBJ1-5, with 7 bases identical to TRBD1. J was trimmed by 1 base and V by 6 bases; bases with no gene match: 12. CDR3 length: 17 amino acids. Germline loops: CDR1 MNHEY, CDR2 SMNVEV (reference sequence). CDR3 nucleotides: TGTGCCAGCAGCACTCTGAGAGGGGGCGAAAGCAATCAGCCCCAGCATTTT. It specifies CASSTLRGGESNQPQHF.